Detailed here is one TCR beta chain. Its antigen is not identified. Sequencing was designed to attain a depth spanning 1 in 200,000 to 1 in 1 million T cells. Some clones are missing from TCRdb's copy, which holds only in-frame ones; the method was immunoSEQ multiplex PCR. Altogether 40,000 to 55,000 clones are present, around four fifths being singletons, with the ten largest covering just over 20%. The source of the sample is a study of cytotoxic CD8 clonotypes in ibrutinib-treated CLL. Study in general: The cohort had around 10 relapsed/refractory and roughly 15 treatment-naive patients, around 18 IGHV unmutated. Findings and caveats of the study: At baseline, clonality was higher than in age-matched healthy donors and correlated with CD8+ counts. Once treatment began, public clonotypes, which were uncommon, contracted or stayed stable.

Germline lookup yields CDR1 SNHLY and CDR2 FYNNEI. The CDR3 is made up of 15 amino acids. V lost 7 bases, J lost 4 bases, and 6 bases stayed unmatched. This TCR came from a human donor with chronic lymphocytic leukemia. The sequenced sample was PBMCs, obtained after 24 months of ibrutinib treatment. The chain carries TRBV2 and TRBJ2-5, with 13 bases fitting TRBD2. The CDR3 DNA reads TGTGCCAGCACCCGGACTAGCGGGAGTGGAGAGACCCAGTACTTC. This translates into CASTRTSGSGETQYF.